One T cell receptor (beta chain) is described in this entry. Its antigen is currently unknown. The method was immunoSEQ multiplex PCR; TCRdb's version includes in-frame clones alone and lacks a portion of them. The sample includes some 70,000 clones, 93% of them seen just once. The source of the sample is a study of PD-1 blockade in classical Hodgkin lymphoma. Time point of the sample: newly diagnosed, previously untreated cHL patient sample. Findings of the study overall: Baseline TCR diversity was reportedly lower in newly diagnosed patients than healthy donors.

The V end lost 2 bases, the J end lost 9 bases, and 14 bases lay between the germline ends. CDR1 SGHVS and CDR2 FNYEAQ come from the germline V gene. The CDR3 loop spans 14 amino acids. This clonotype was sampled from a human donor with classical Hodgkin lymphoma. The specimen sequenced was peripheral blood mononuclear cells (PBMCs). The chain carries TRBV7-6 and TRBJ2-1, with TRBD2 as a possible D gene (5 bases). CDR3: CASSLMGSSGEQFF. CDR3 bases: TGTGCCAGCAGCTTAATGGGGAGTTCCGGTGAGCAGTTCTTC.